This TCR beta chain was recovered during a study of a mutant IDH1 vaccine in newly diagnosed glioma. Whole-study context: Onset of vaccination occurred 4-6 weeks following radiotherapy alone, or with temozolomide cycles. The therapy given earlier, which was standard therapy, consisted of radiotherapy, temozolomide, or both, and most of the patients received both. Study outcomes and limitations: It was over 85% of patients that developed vaccine-induced immune responses.

Specified time point: week 23, last vaccination. Each dose delivered 300 ug of mutant IDH1 20-mer peptide subcutaneously with imiquimod. Details on this clone: The antigen remains undetermined.

Sequencing used immunoSEQ multiplex PCR; TCRdb keeps in-frame clones, though not all of them. The repertoire holds tens of thousands of clones, with about 87% as singletons. V shed 2 bases and J shed 1 base, with 6 bases lying between them. The CDR3 extends over 14 amino acids. Germline values: CDR1 SGHDT, CDR2 YYEEEE. This sample comprised PBMCs, obtained from a glioma patient whose treatment included an IDH1 peptide vaccine. The chain combines TRBV5-6 with TRBJ2-2, with unresolved D. This receptor was obtained from a middle-aged man with glioma. CDR3 bases: TGTGCCAGCAGCTTACGGCGGAACACCGGGGAGCTGTTTTTT. Residues: CASSLRRNTGELFF. Looking up the rest from reference TRBV5-6 and TRBJ2-2 gives the full variable domain: DAGVTQSPTHLIKTRGQQVTLRCSPKSGHDTVSWYQQALGQGPQFIFQYYEEEERQRGNFPDRFSGHQFPNYSSELNVNALLLGDSALYLCASSLRRNTGELFFGEGSRLTVL.